Below are 30 T cell receptor beta chains sequenced from a single sample in a study of blood T cell repertoires in COVID-19. TCRdb's copy holds only in-frame clones and misses some; the assay was immunoSEQ multiplex PCR. The table records around 63,000 clones, 80% to 90% of them present only once. Sequencing was done on a sample of peripheral blood. These TCRs come from a woman aged 55-69 years with COVID-19, enrolled during active disease.

The V call is TRBV9, the J call TRBJ1-2; possibly TRBD1 for D (6 bases). Trimming shortened V by 3 bases and J by 2 bases, and 11 bases separated the two germline ends. Per the germline V gene, CDR1 is SGDLS and CDR2 is YYNGEE. The CDR3 totals 14 residues. CDR3 sequence: CASSEQGANYGYTF. In nucleotides, the CDR3 is TGTGCCAGCAGCGAACAGGGTGCAAACTATGGCTACACCTTC. Looking up the rest from reference TRBV9 and TRBJ1-2 gives the full variable domain: DSGVTQTPKHLITATGQRVTLRCSPRSGDLSVYWYQQSLDQGLQFLIQYYNGEERAKGNILERFSAQQFPDLHSELNLSSLELGDSALYFCASSEQGANYGYTFGSGTRLTVV.

This clone has only one observation. The V gene is TRBV6-5, the J gene TRBJ1-6; 9 bases align to TRBD1. This CDR3 spans 14 amino acids. V gave up 6 bases and J gave up 6 bases; unmatched junction bases: 3. From germline, CDR1 is MNHEY and CDR2 SVGAGI. The CDR3 loop reads CASSRGQGNSPLHF. The CDR3 DNA follows: TGTGCCAGCAGCCGGGGACAGGGTAATTCACCCCTCCACTTT.

The V gene is TRBV10-3, the J gene TRBJ1-5; 8 bases align to TRBD1. Germline V gives CDR1 ENHRY, CDR2 SYGVKD. The ends lost 10 bases at V and 6 bases at J; junction bases unmatched: 8. This CDR3 has 13 residues. Here the CDR3 reads CATLDRESQPQHF. CDR3 sequence (DNA): TGTGCCACCTTGGACAGGGAATCTCAGCCCCAGCATTTT.

The chain links TRBV3-1 (or the pseudogene TRBV3-2) to TRBJ2-7; D is possibly TRBD2 (7 bases). V was pared by 7 bases and J by 3 bases, with 16 bases between. The CDR3 consists of 14 residues. The germline V gene encodes CDR1 LGHDT and CDR2 YNNKEL (reference sequence). The CDR3 DNA sequence: TGTGCCAGCACCGTAGGGGGAGGGGGCTACGAGCAGTACTTC. Its protein is CASTVGGGGYEQYF.

This clone appeared once. V and J are TRBV3-1 (or the pseudogene TRBV3-2) and TRBJ1-5, with 7 bases that match TRBD1. From germline, CDR1 is LGHDT and CDR2 YNNKEL (reference sequence). The CDR3 consists of 15 residues. The junction had 1 base not matched to a gene; V was cut back by 0 bases and J by 2 bases. CDR3 sequence (DNA): TGTGCCAGCAGCCAAGATACAGGGGGCAATCAGCCCCAGCATTTT. Its translation is CASSQDTGGNQPQHF.

The chain couples TRBV11-3 to TRBJ2-5; 10 positions match TRBD2. The CDR3 is 17 residues long. With V trimmed by 4 bases and J by 2 bases, 10 bases remained unmatched. Germline loops: CDR1 SGHNT, CDR2 YENEEA. CDR3 amino acids: CASSSRTLAGGQETQYF. CDR3 coding DNA: TGTGCCAGCAGCTCCCGAACCTTAGCGGGAGGACAAGAGACCCAGTACTTC.

This clone occurred once. The chain recombines TRBV19 with TRBJ2-1; D call uncertain. V was pared by 10 bases and J by 5 bases, with 15 bases between. This CDR3 is 13 amino acids long. In germline, CDR1 is LNHDA, CDR2 SQIVND (reference sequence). The CDR3 coding sequence is TGTGCCATTACGGTTGAGGCGAACAATGAGCAGTTCTTC. It is translated as CAITVEANNEQFF.

The CDR3 DNA reads TGCGCCAGCAGCCGGACAGATACCAACACTGAAGCTTTCTTT. Protein product: CASSRTDTNTEAFF. The rearrangement uses TRBV4-3 and TRBJ1-1; perhaps TRBD1 as D (6 bases). This CDR3 spans 14 amino acids. Deletions cut 4 bases from V and 2 bases from J, with 11 bases between. Germline V gene data show CDR1 as LGHNA and CDR2 as YSLEER.

This clone has a handful of counts. The chain carries TRBV3-1 (or the pseudogene TRBV3-2) and TRBJ1-2; 7 positions agree with TRBD1. Germline lookup yields CDR1 LGHDT and CDR2 YNNKEL (reference sequence). The CDR3 runs 13 residues. The V gene end was trimmed by 1 base and the J gene end by 4 bases; junction bases not matched to a gene: 0. The CDR3 bases are TGTGCCAGCAGCCAAGCAGGGGGCTATGGCTACACCTTC. Residues: CASSQAGGYGYTF.

This chain links TRBV27 with TRBJ2-1; D is uncertain. CDR3 length: 13 amino acids. Between the trimmed V and J ends, which lost 4 bases and 2 bases, there was a span of 6 bases. Germline CDR1 is MNHEY and CDR2 is SMNVEV (reference sequence). CDR3 residues: CASSWAPYNEQFF. The CDR3 nucleotides are TGTGCCAGCAGTTGGGCCCCCTACAATGAGCAGTTCTTC.

Concerning this clone: In the same sample, other DNA sequences code for this CDR3. V usage is TRBV12-3 or TRBV12-4 and J usage is TRBJ2-7; D not resolved. V was shortened by 6 bases and J by 4 bases, with 7 bases between the two germline ends. CDR3 size: 11 residues. The CDR3: CASSSRYEQYF. The CDR3 bases are TGTGCCAGCAGCTCCCGGTACGAGCAGTACTTC.

The chain joins TRBV7-8 to TRBJ2-1; the match to TRBD2 covers 7 bases. This CDR3 region has 16 residues. Per germline, CDR1 SGHVS and CDR2 FQNEAQ. The junction had 7 bases not matched to a gene; V was cut back by 5 bases and J by 0 bases. CDR3 in amino acids: CASSRNSGRSYNEQFF. CDR3 DNA sequence: TGTGCCAGCAGCAGAAATAGCGGGCGCTCCTACAATGAGCAGTTCTTC.

This chain connects TRBV4-3 to TRBJ1-1; D may be TRBD1 (6 bases). Trimming shortened V by 0 bases and J by 3 bases, and 11 bases separated the two germline ends. CDR1 and CDR2 (germline): LGHNA, YSLEER. The CDR3 runs 15 residues. CDR3 sequence reads: CASSQEDYRDTEAFF. DNA for the CDR3: TGCGCCAGCAGCCAAGAGGATTACAGGGACACTGAAGCTTTCTTT.

The V gene is TRBV6-6, the J gene TRBJ2-3; the D gene is possibly TRBD2 (5 bases). V lost 8 bases, J lost 4 bases, and 10 bases lay in between. CDR1 MNHNY and CDR2 SVGAGI come from the germline V gene (reference sequence). This CDR3 spans 12 amino acids. CDR3 nucleotide sequence: TGTGCCAGCGGGAGTCAAGCAGATACGCAGTATTTT. Translation: CASGSQADTQYF.

The chain couples TRBV7-9 to TRBJ1-6; TRBD1 aligns across 9 bases. The CDR3 contains 14 residues. V was clipped by 5 bases and J by 8 bases; unmatched bases: 4. Germline CDR1 SEHNR, CDR2 FQNEAQ (reference sequence). CDR3 DNA sequence: TGTGCCAGCAGCGTACGACAGGGGGATTCACCCCTCCACTTT. Translated, it gives CASSVRQGDSPLHF. Based on the CDR3 plus reference TRBV7-9 and TRBJ1-6, the full variable domain is DTGVSQNPRHKITKRGQNVTFRCDPISEHNRLYWYRQTLGQGPEFLTYFQNEAQLEKSRLLSDRFSAERPKGSFSTLEIQRTEQGDSAMYLCASSVRQGDSPLHFGNGTRLTVT.

The gene calls are TRBV19 and TRBJ1-4, with TRBD1 identical over 9 bases. V shed 5 bases, J shed 7 bases, and the junction held 5 bases outside the gene matches. The CDR3 is made up of 14 amino acids. The germline V gene encodes CDR1 LNHDA and CDR2 SQIVND (reference sequence). The CDR3 here is CASSLDRGVEKLFF. In DNA, the CDR3 is TGTGCCAGTAGTCTGGACAGGGGCGTTGAAAAACTGTTTTTT.

V is TRBV6-6 and J is TRBJ2-1, with 9 bases matching TRBD2. Germline V gene lookup returns CDR1 MNHNY and CDR2 SVGAGI (reference sequence). This CDR3 has 14 residues. V trimming: 5 bases; J trimming: 8 bases; junction bases outside the gene matches: 7. As DNA, the CDR3 is TGTGCCAGCAGTAGCGGGAGGTTTTTGGATGAGCAGTTCTTC. Translating gives CASSSGRFLDEQFF.

The CDR3 here is CASSFAGMNTEAFF. Written as DNA, the CDR3 is TGTGCCAGCAGCTTTGCGGGGATGAACACTGAAGCTTTCTTT. The chain couples TRBV7-9 to TRBJ1-1, with D hard to call. The germline V gene has CDR1 SEHNR and CDR2 FQNEAQ (reference sequence). CDR3 length: 14 amino acids. Deletions cut 3 bases from V and 0 bases from J, with 8 bases between.

The chain has TRBV11-2 and TRBJ2-7; the D is unclear. The CDR3 loop spans 15 amino acids. Germline values: CDR1 SGHAT, CDR2 FQNNGV. The V end was cut by 3 bases, the J end by 5 bases, with 17 bases between. CDR3: CASSFSGKHMDEQYF. CDR3 coding DNA: TGTGCCAGCAGCTTCTCGGGTAAGCATATGGACGAGCAGTACTTC. Combining the CDR3 with reference TRBV11-2 and TRBJ2-7 gives the whole variable domain EAGVAQSPRYKIIEKRQSVAFWCNPISGHATLYWYQQILGQGPKLLIQFQNNGVVDDSQLPKDRFSAERLKGVDSTLKIQPAKLEDSAVYLCASSFSGKHMDEQYFGPGTRLTVT.

Regarding this clone: The junction departs from the called germline gene at one end, perhaps through a read error. This chain connects TRBV28 to TRBJ1-3; perhaps TRBD1 as D (5 bases). Germline values: CDR1 MDHEN, CDR2 SYDVKM. The CDR3 contains 11 residues. The CDR3 DNA sequence: TGTGCCAGCTCCGATGGAGGCCGGGGGGATTTT. Its protein is CASSDGGRGDF.

The chain links TRBV24-1 to TRBJ2-1, with 7 nucleotides matching TRBD2. Looked up from germline, CDR1 is KGHDR and CDR2 is SFDVKD. This CDR3 has 13 residues. The junction had 7 bases not matched to a gene; V was cut back by 8 bases and J by 7 bases. The CDR3 spells CATMRPGGNEQFF. CDR3 nucleotides: TGTGCCACCATGCGACCCGGGGGGAATGAGCAGTTCTTC.

The chain employs TRBV24-1 and TRBJ2-3; D may be TRBD2 (6 bases). The CDR3 covers 16 residues. Germline CDR1 reads KGHDR; CDR2 reads SFDVKD. The V end was cut by 4 bases, the J end by 7 bases, with 20 bases between. The CDR3 nucleotides are TGTGCCACCAGTGACCCCGAAGGGCGGGGTAGGCATACGCAGTATTTT. Translation gives CATSDPEGRGRHTQYF.

This clone showed up just a few times. This CDR3 is also generated by other DNA sequences in the sample. The V gene is TRBV24-1, the J gene TRBJ1-5, with D possibly matching TRBD1 (5 bases). Germline V gene data show CDR1 as KGHDR and CDR2 as SFDVKD. Deletions cut 4 bases from V and 3 bases from J, with 15 bases between. The CDR3 covers 16 residues. In DNA, the CDR3 is TGTGCCACCAGTGACCCAGGCCGGGGGGACAATCAGCCCCAGCATTTT. Amino acid sequence: CATSDPGRGDNQPQHF.

CDR3 nucleotides: TGTGCCAGCAGTCCAGGACTAGCGGGAGGTGAGCAGTTCTTC. Amino acids: CASSPGLAGGEQFF. The chain has TRBV27 and TRBJ2-1, with TRBD2 identical over 14 bases. Germline V lookup: CDR1 MNHEY, CDR2 SMNVEV (reference sequence). The V and J ends lost 5 bases and 9 bases, in that order; junction bases with no gene match: 3. The CDR3 sequence is 14 residues long.

The J gene is TRBJ1-5, the V gene TRBV7-9, with D perhaps matching TRBD1 (5 bases). The CDR3 loop spans 16 amino acids. With 4 bases removed from V and 5 bases from J, the gap between germline ends came to 18 bases. Looked up from germline, CDR1 is SEHNR and CDR2 is FQNEAQ (reference sequence). The CDR3 reads CASSSTTRRDHQPQHF. CDR3 DNA sequence: TGTGCCAGCAGCTCCACGACCCGGCGGGACCATCAGCCCCAGCATTTT.

The CDR3 DNA follows: TGTGCCAGCAGCACAGGGTGGGTTGCAGCCAAAAACATTCAGTACTTC. Encoded protein: CASSTGWVAAKNIQYF. V is TRBV4-2 and J is TRBJ2-4; a possible D gene is TRBD1 (6 bases). Germline CDR1 reads LGHNA; CDR2 reads YNFKEQ. This CDR3 has 16 residues. Trimming shortened V by 5 bases and J by 0 bases, and 14 bases separated the two germline ends.

A remark on this clone: At one end, the junction sequence differs from germline, possibly due to a read error. This CDR3 is CASTQTSGSEAFF. The CDR3 nucleotides read TGTGCCAGCACCCAAACTTCAGGTTCTGAAGCTTTCTTT. This chain links TRBV3-1 (or the pseudogene TRBV3-2) with TRBJ1-1, with D hard to call. CDR1 is LGHDT and CDR2 is YNNKEL in the germline V gene (reference sequence). The CDR3 is 13 amino acids.

This clone was counted only a few times. The chain employs TRBV27 and TRBJ2-7; a possible D gene is TRBD1 (6 bases). Trimming removed 7 bases from V and 2 bases from J, with 12 bases in between. The germline CDR1 and CDR2 sequences are MNHEY and SMNVEV (reference sequence). CDR3 length: 13 amino acids. CDR3 in DNA: TGTGCCAGCAATCCGACAGGCCCCTACGAGCAGTACTTC. It is translated as CASNPTGPYEQYF.

The chain is built from TRBV3-1 (or the pseudogene TRBV3-2) and TRBJ2-7; tentative D call: TRBD2 (6 bases). This CDR3 is built from 15 residues. V gave up 5 bases and J gave up 0 bases, with 14 bases separating them. The germline gives CDR1 LGHDT, CDR2 YNNKEL (reference sequence). The CDR3 region has the DNA TGTGCCAGCAGCTGGAGGGCAGATCCCTCCTACGAGCAGTACTTC. This sequence encodes CASSWRADPSYEQYF.

The chain joins TRBV9 to TRBJ2-6, with D possibly TRBD1 on 5 matching bases. The length of the CDR3 is 17 residues. Trimming took 3 bases from V and 0 from J, leaving 13 bases between them. CDR1 and CDR2 (germline): SGDLS, YYNGEE. CDR3 protein: CASSGTGRSSGANVLTF. The CDR3 DNA reads as TGTGCCAGCAGCGGTACAGGTCGCAGCTCTGGGGCCAACGTCCTGACTTTC.